The TCR beta chain described here comes from a study of control samples from healthy donors and cancer patients. Method: immunoSEQ multiplex PCR; TCRdb's copy keeps in-frame clones and lacks some. The table has about 150,000 clones, roughly 92% seen once. V lost 2 bases and J lost 0, with 5 bases in between. The CDR3 totals 14 residues. Germline CDR1 SGHTS, CDR2 YDEGEE. This clone has a single count. This sequence was found in a man in his fifties in good health. The source material was blood. The chain joins TRBV5-8 to TRBJ1-4; no clear D gene. CDR3 nucleotides: TGTGCCAGCAGCTTCGGACCAACTAATGAAAAACTGTTTTTT. This gives the protein CASSFGPTNEKLFF.